What follows describes a single T cell receptor (beta chain). Sequenced by immunoSEQ multiplex PCR; TCRdb stores in-frame clones only, minus some. Among some 20,000 clones listed, around 89% were seen once. Germline V gene lookup returns CDR1 SGHNT and CDR2 YYREEE (reference sequence). CDR3 length: 13 residues. Trimming stripped 1 base from V and 6 bases from J, with 10 bases between. This specimen belongs to a study of lymphopenia after photon versus proton radiotherapy. The V and J genes are TRBV5-4 and TRBJ1-2, with no clear D. The material sequenced was peripheral blood, taken from a patient treated with proton-based radiotherapy. The receptor was isolated from a man older than 75 with esophageal cancer. CDR3 nucleotides: TGTGCCAGCAGCTTGAACCGGGTGGATGGCTACACCTTC. The encoded protein is CASSLNRVDGYTF.